This TCR beta chain is from a study of beta chain features in type 1 diabetes. Reverse transcribing all isolated RNA meant expressed TCRB transcripts were sequenced. Produced via immunoSEQ multiplex PCR; TCRdb's table is partial and in-frame only. The sample lists under 450,000 clones; roughly 16% were seen once. In its sample, this clone was seen a few times. This TCR was sampled from a young woman in good health. The sample taken for sequencing was naive CD4+ T cells from blood.

CDR3 DNA sequence: TGTGCCAGCAGCTCCCAGGGACAGATTCGGGAGACCCAGTACTTC. As protein: CASSSQGQIRETQYF. The chain is built from TRBV7-2 and TRBJ2-5; 7 bases are shared with TRBD1. Germline V gives CDR1 SGHTA, CDR2 FQGNSA. The length of the CDR3 is 15 residues. V gave up 4 bases and J gave up 5 bases; unmatched junction bases: 10.